These 3 T cell receptor beta chains were sequenced from one sample in a study of T-cell reconstitution after alpha-beta-depleted transplantation in children (dated by TCRdb to 2015 to 2016). The treatment or condition label for this specimen denotes: allogeneic hematopoietic cell transplantation with graft depleted of TCRalphabeta T cells and CD19 B cells. Antigens for these TCRs are unknown. The library relied on PCR. The sequencer was an Illumina HiSeq 2500. Molecular barcoding was employed in the preparation of TCR libraries, with unique molecular identifiers being used to normalize TCRbeta repertoire quantification. TCRdb reprocessing: public reads trimmed at Q25 with fastp, clones called with MiXCR, in-frame beta chains kept. Rows matching on CDR3 protein sequence are summarized as one entry with the most common DNA and genes. This sample comprises hundreds of thousands of distinct CDR3 sequences, approximately 7.3% of them detected only once. Jointly, the top ten make up approximately 8.2% of the sample.

Results the study describes overall, beyond this receptor: Over subsequent months, a decline in hyperexpanded clone frequencies was noted, and after one year, T-cell counts and TCRbeta diversity were mostly ascribed to newly produced T cells.

The input for sequencing was peripheral blood, taken 360 days after TCRalphabeta/CD19-depleted stem cell transplant. The source of these receptors is a female patient aged 2-10 years who had a stem cell transplant for Fanconi anemia, so the T cells may come from the graft donor.

DNA for the CDR3: TGTGCCAGCACCGACGCAGGTATAAACGAGCAGTACTTC. It yields the protein CASTDAGINEQYF. The chain uses TRBV7-9 and TRBJ2-7; D is ambiguous. The germline CDR1 and CDR2 sequences are SEHNR and FQNEAQ (reference sequence). V was cut by 7 bases and J by 5 bases, with 15 bases left in between. The CDR3 loop spans 13 amino acids.

The genes are TRBV4-2 and TRBJ1-2; D is uncertain. This CDR3 has 14 residues. V was pared by 0 bases and J by 3 bases, with 8 bases between. Germline CDR1 is LGHNA and CDR2 is YNFKEQ. Here the CDR3 reads CASSQERTDYGYTF. The CDR3 DNA sequence: TGTGCCAGCAGCCAAGAGAGAACCGACTATGGCTACACCTTC.

At least ten counts were recorded for this clonotype. The chain uses TRBV29-1 and TRBJ2-3; 7 nucleotides agree with TRBD1. This CDR3 region has 14 residues. V shed 4 bases, J shed 4 bases, and the junction held 8 bases outside the gene matches. The V gene's germline CDR1 is SQVTM and CDR2 ANQGSEA. CDR3 region: CSVATGVISDTQYF. The DNA of the CDR3 is TGCAGCGTTGCTACAGGGGTAATCTCAGATACGCAGTATTTT.